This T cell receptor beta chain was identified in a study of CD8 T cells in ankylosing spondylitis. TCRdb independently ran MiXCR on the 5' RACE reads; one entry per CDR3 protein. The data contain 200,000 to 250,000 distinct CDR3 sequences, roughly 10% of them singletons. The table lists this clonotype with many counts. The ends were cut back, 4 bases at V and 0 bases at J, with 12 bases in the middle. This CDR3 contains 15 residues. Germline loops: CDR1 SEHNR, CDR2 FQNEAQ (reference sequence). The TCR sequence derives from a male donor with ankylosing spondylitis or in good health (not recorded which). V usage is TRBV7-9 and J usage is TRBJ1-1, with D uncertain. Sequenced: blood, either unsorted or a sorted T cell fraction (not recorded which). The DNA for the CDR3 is TGTGCCAGCAGCTACGGTGGTGGGATGAACACTGAAGCTTTCTTT. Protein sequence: CASSYGGGMNTEAFF.